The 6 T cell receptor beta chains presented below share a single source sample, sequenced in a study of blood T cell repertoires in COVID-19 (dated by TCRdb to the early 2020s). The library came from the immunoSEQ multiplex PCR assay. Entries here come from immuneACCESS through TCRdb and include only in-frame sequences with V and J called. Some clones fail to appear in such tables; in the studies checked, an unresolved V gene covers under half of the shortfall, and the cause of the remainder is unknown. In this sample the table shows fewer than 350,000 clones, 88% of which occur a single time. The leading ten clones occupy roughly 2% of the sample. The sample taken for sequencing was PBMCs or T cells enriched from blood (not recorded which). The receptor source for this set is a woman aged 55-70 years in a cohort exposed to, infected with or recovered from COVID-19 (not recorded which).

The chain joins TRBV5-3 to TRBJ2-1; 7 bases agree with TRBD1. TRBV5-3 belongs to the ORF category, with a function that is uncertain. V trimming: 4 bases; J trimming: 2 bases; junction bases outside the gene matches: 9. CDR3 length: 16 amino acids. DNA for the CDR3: TGTGCCAGAAGCATCCCGGCCCAGGGGGCCTACAATGAGCAGTTCTTC. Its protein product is CARSIPAQGAYNEQFF.

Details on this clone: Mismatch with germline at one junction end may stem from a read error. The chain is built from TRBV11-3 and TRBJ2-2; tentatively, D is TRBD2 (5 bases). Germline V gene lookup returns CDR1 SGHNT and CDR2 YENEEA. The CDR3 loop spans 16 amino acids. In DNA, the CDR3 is TGTGCCAGCAGCTTCAAACCACAAGACCTCCACCGGGGAGCTGTTTTT. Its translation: CASSFKPQDLHRGAVF.

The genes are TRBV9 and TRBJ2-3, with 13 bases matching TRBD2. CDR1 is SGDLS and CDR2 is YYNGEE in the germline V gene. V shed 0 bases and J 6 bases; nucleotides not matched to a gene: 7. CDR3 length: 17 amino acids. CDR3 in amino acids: CASSVGSRLAGGDTQYF. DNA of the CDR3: TGTGCCAGCAGCGTAGGGTCCCGACTAGCGGGAGGCGATACGCAGTATTTT.

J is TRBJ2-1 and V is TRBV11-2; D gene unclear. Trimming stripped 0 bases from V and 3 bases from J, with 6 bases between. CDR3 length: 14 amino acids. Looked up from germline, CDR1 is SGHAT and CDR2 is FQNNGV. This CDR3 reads CASSLEVVYNEQFF. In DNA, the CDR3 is TGTGCCAGCAGCTTAGAGGTAGTCTACAATGAGCAGTTCTTC.

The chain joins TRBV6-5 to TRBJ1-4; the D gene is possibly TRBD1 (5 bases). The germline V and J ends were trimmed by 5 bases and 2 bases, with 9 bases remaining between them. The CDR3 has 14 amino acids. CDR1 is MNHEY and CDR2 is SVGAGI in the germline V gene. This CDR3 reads CASSPTDTNEKLFF. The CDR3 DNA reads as TGTGCCAGCAGTCCGACAGATACTAATGAAAAACTGTTTTTT.

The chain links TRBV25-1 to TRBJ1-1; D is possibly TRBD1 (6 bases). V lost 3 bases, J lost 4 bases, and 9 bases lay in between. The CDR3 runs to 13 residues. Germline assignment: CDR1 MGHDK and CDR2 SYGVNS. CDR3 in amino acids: CASSEGAITEAFF. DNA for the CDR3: TGTGCCAGCAGTGAGGGGGCCATCACTGAAGCTTTCTTT.